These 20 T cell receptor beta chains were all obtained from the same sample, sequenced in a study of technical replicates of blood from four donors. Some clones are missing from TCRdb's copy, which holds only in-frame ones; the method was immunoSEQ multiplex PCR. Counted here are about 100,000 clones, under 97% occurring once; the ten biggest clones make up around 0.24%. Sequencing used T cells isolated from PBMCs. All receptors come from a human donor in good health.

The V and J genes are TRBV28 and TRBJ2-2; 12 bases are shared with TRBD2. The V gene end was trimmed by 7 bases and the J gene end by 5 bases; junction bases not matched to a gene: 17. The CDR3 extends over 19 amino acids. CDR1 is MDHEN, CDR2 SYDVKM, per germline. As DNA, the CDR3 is TGTGCCAGCACCACCCCCAGGACTAGCGGGAAGGCCCTAACCGGGGAGCTGTTTTTT. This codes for CASTTPRTSGKALTGELFF. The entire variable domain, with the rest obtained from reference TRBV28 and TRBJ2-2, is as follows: DVKVTQSSRYLVKRTGEKVFLECVQDMDHENMFWYRQDPGLGLRLIYFSYDVKMKEKGDIPEGYSVSREKKERFSLILESASTNQTSMYLCASTTPRTSGKALTGELFFGEGSRLTVL.

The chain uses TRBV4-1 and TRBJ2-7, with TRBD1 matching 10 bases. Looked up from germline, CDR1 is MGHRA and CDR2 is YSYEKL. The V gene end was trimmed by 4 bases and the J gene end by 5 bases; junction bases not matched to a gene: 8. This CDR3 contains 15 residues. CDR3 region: CASSPAGTGAHEQYF. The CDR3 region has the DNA TGCGCCAGCAGCCCTGCCGGGACAGGGGCCCACGAGCAGTACTTC.

The CDR3 loop reads CASSHGGNTDTQYF. In DNA form, the CDR3 reads TGTGCCAGCAGCCACGGCGGGAACACAGATACGCAGTATTTT. The chain employs TRBV5-4 and TRBJ2-3, with D maybe TRBD2 (6 bases). Germline V gene sequence: CDR1 SGHNT, CDR2 YYREEE (reference sequence). This CDR3 region has 14 residues. Trimming took 4 bases from V and 2 from J, leaving 11 bases between them.

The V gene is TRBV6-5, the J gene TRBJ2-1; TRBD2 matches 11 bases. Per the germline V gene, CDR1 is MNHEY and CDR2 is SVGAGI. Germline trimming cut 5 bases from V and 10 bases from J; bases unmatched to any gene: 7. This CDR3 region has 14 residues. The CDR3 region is CASSVGTSGPEQFF. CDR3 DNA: TGTGCCAGCAGTGTGGGGACTAGCGGTCCGGAGCAGTTCTTC.

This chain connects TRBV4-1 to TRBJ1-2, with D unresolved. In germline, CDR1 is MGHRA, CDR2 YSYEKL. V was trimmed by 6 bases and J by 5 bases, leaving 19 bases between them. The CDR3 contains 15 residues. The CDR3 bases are TGCGCCAGCAGGGAAATAGGGTCCGGGAATTATGGCTACACCTTC. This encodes CASREIGSGNYGYTF.

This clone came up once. The CDR3 protein is CSPQAGNEQFF. Written as DNA, the CDR3 is TGCAGTCCCCAGGCGGGGAATGAGCAGTTCTTC. J is TRBJ2-1 and V is TRBV20-1; tentative D call: TRBD2 (6 bases). Germline-derived CDR1 and CDR2 are DFQATT and SNEGSKA (reference sequence). This CDR3 is 11 amino acids long. V was trimmed by 8 bases and J by 7 bases, leaving 12 bases between them.

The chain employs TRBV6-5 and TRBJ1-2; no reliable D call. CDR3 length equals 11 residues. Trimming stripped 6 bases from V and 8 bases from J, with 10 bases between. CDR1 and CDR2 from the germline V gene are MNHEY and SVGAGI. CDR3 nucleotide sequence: TGTGCCAGCAGGCGCCTAGGAGGCTACACCTTC. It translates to CASRRLGGYTF.

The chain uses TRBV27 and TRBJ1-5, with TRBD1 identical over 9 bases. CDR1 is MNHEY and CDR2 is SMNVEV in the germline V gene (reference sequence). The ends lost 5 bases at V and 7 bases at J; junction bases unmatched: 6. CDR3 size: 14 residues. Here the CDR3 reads CASSLGTGLQPQHF. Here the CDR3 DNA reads TGTGCCAGCAGTCTAGGGACAGGGCTCCAGCCCCAGCATTTT.

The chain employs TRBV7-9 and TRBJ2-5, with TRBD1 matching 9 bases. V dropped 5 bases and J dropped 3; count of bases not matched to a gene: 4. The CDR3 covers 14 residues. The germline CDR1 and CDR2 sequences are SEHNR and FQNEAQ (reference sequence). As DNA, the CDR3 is TGTGCCAGCAGCACCCGGACAGGGGAAGAGACCCAGTACTTC. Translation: CASSTRTGEETQYF.

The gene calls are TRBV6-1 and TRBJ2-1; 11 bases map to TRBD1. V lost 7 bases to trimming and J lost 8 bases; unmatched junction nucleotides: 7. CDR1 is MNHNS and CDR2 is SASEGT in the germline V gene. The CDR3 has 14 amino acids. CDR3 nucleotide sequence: TGTGCCAGCACCTCCGGGACAGGGGGAGATGAGCAGTTCTTC. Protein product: CASTSGTGGDEQFF.

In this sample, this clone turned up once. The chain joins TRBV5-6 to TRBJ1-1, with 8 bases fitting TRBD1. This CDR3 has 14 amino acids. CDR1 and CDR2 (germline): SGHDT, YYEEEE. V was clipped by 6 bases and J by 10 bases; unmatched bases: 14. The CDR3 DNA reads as TGTGCCAGCACCCTGGGGCAGGGGGCGTTTCTAGCTTTCTTT. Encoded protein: CASTLGQGAFLAFF.

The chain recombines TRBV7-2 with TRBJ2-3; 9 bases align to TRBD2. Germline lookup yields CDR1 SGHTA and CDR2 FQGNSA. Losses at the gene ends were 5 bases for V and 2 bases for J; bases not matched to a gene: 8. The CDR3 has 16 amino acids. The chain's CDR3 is CASSPVAGGITDTQYF. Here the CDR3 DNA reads TGTGCCAGCAGCCCTGTGGCGGGGGGGATCACAGATACGCAGTATTTT.

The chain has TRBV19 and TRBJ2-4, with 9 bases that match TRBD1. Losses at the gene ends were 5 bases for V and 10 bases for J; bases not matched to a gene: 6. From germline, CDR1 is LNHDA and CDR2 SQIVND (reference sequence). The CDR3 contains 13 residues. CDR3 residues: CASSPGTGHIQYF. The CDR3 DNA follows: TGTGCCAGTAGTCCCGGGACAGGGCATATTCAGTACTTC.

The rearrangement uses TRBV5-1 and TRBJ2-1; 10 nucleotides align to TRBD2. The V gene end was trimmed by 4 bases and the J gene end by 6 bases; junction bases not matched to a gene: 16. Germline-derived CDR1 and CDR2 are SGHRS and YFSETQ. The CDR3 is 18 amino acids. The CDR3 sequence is CASSPAFRTSGKSNEQFF. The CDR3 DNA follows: TGCGCCAGCAGCCCTGCCTTCAGAACTAGCGGGAAGAGCAATGAGCAGTTCTTC.

Here the CDR3 DNA reads TGCGCCAGCAGACCCGGACTAGCGGCCTTCAATGAGCAGTTCTTC. Residues: CASRPGLAAFNEQFF. The chain employs TRBV5-1 and TRBJ2-1; 10 bases fit TRBD2. Germline assignment: CDR1 SGHRS and CDR2 YFSETQ. Germline trimming cut 5 bases from V and 6 bases from J; bases unmatched to any gene: 8. There are 15 residues in the CDR3.

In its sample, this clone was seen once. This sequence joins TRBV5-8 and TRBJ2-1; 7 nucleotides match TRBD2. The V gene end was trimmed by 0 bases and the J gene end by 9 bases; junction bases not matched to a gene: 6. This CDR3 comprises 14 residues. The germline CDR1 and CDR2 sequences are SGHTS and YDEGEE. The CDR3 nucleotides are TGTGCCAGCAGCTTGGTAGGACTAGGCGGTGAGCAGTTCTTC. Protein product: CASSLVGLGGEQFF.

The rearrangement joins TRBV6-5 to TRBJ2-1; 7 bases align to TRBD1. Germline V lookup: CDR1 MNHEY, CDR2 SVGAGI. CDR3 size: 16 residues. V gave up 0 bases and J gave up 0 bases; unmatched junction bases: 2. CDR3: CASSYSTGSSYNEQFF. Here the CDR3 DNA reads TGTGCCAGCAGTTACTCGACAGGGAGCTCCTACAATGAGCAGTTCTTC.

The CDR3 nucleotides are TGTGCCAGTAGTCCAGGACAGGAGAATTCACCCCTCCACTTT. Translating it yields CASSPGQENSPLHF. The chain combines TRBV19 with TRBJ1-6, with 7 bases that match TRBD1. Germline CDR1 LNHDA, CDR2 SQIVND (reference sequence). The V and J ends lost 5 bases and 7 bases, in that order; junction bases with no gene match: 5. The CDR3 covers 14 residues.

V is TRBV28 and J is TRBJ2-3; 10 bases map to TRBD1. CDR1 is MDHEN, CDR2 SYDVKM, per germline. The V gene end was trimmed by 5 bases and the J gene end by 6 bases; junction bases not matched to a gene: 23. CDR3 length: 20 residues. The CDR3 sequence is CASSPVSAYTDRGWEDTQYF. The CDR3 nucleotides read TGTGCCAGCAGTCCGGTTTCGGCTTACACGGACAGGGGGTGGGAGGATACGCAGTATTTT.

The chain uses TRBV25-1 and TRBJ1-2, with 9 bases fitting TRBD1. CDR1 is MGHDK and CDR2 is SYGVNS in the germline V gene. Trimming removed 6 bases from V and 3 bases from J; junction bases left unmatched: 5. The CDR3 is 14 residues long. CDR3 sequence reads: CASRGDREDYGYTF. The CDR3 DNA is TGTGCCAGCAGGGGGGACAGGGAGGACTATGGCTACACCTTC.